The T cell receptor beta chain described here comes from a study of beta chain features in type 1 diabetes. The study's findings and limits: In every one of the four CD4+ subsets, TCRB CDR3s were moderately but significantly shorter in Type 1 diabetes patients. VDJ junctions sequenced from type 1 diabetes patients showed fewer insertions and more deletions.

All of the isolated RNA was reverse transcribed, so expressed TCRB transcripts were sequenced. Naive, central memory and regulatory T cell samples produced a mean of about 3.5 million reads. Clones were sequenced by immunoSEQ multiplex PCR, and TCRdb holds only the in-frame ones, with some missing. This sample yields some 220,000 clones, of which around 9.9% are seen a single time; roughly 1.4% belongs to the top ten. CDR3 length: 17 residues. In germline, CDR1 is LGHNA, CDR2 YSLEER. Deletions cut 1 base from V and 1 base from J, with 14 bases between. Markers CD45RO/CCR7/CD25/CD127/CD95/CD27 served to sort CD4+ naive, central memory, regulatory and stem cell-like memory cells. Regarding this clone: Its target is unknown.

This receptor was identified in a man aged 18 to 29 in good health. Sequenced material: central memory CD4+ T cells from blood. The rearrangement uses TRBV4-3 and TRBJ2-1; a weak D match, TRBD2 (6 bases). CDR3 sequence reads: CASSQAAGSRSYNEQFF. The CDR3 DNA reads as TGCGCCAGCAGCCAAGCTGCCGGGAGTAGGTCCTACAATGAGCAGTTCTTC.